This T cell receptor beta chain is from a study of T cell responses to AZD1222 COVID-19 vaccine. Study conclusions and caveats: Donors were largely white British and mainly female; clonal diversity was possibly underestimated.

This clone was detected only once. Antigen: not known. Sequencing was performed with immunoSEQ multiplex PCR; in TCRdb, only in-frame clones are kept and a portion is missing. The sample shows more than 250,000 clones, approximately 93% of them seen only once. The length of the CDR3 is 13 residues. The V and J ends lost 5 bases and 8 bases respectively, with 15 bases between them. The germline CDR1 and CDR2 sequences are SEHNR and FQNEAQ (reference sequence). Sequenced here: peripheral blood, sampled on day 0 of AZD1222 vaccination. The TCR originated in an adult in good health. The chain combines TRBV7-9 with TRBJ1-2; a possible D gene is TRBD1 (6 bases). For the CDR3, the DNA is TGTGCCAGCAGCGGGGGGCGGAAGGCGGGCTACACCTTC. It translates to CASSGGRKAGYTF.